This T cell receptor beta chain was recovered during a study of persistence of HIV-infected CD4 T cells. Study results and caveats: CMV- and Gag-responding cells had lower TCRbeta richness than CD3/CD28-responding cells. Degenerate expanded CDR3beta sequences were enriched among CMV- and Gag-responding cells.

Regarding this clone: Its antigen is undetermined.

An overlapping HIV-1 Gag peptide pool stimulated these cells at approximately 1 ug/peptide/mL. Sorting of responding CD4+ T cells relied on upregulated CD40 ligand together with CD69. This was the immunoSEQ version 4 assay in survey mode. Measured with immunoSEQ multiplex PCR; TCRdb has only the in-frame clones, and not every one. The sample includes over 10,000 clones, about 69% of them seen just once. The CDR3 contains 18 residues. Trimming cost V 3 bases and J 4 bases; bases outside gene matches: 14. The germline V gene encodes CDR1 GTSNPN and CDR2 SVGIG (reference sequence). The chain carries TRBV30 and TRBJ1-5; 11 bases agree with TRBD1. This receptor was obtained from an adult man with HIV who was CMV-seropositive. Sequenced material: CD4+ T cells sorted from PBMCs after approximately 19-hour stimulation, taken from a patient who received antiretroviral therapy. The CDR3 spells CAWSLGTGGARWNQPQHF. CDR3 bases: TGTGCCTGGAGCCTAGGGACAGGGGGTGCGCGTTGGAATCAGCCCCAGCATTTT.